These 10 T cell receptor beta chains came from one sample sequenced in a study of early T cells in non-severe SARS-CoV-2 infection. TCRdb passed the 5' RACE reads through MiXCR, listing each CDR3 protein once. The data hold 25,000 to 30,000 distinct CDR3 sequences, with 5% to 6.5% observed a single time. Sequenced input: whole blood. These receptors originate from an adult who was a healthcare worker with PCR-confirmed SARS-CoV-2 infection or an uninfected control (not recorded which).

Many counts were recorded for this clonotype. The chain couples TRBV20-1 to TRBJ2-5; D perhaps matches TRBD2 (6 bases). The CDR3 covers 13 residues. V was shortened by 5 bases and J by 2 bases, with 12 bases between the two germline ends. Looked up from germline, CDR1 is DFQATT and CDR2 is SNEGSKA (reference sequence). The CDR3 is CSALRTTQETQYF. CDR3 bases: TGCAGTGCTCTAAGGACTACTCAAGAGACCCAGTACTTC.

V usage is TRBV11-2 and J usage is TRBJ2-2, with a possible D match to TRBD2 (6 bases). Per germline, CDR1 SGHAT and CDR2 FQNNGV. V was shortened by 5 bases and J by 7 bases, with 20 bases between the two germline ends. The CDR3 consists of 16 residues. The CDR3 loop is CASSRGGGGTDGELFF. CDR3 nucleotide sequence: TGTGCCAGCAGCCGAGGAGGTGGAGGGACGGACGGGGAGCTGTTTTTT. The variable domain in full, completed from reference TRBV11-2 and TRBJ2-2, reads EAGVAQSPRYKIIEKRQSVAFWCNPISGHATLYWYQQILGQGPKLLIQFQNNGVVDDSQLPKDRFSAERLKGVDSTLKIQPAKLEDSAVYLCASSRGGGGTDGELFFGEGSRLTVL.

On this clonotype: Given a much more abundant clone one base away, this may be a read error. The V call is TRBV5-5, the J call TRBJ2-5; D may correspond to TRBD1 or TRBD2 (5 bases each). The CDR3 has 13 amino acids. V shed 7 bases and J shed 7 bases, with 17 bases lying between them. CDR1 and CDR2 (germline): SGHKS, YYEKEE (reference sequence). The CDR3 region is CASRGRSMVTQYF. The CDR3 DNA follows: TGTGCCAGCCGGGGACGGTCTATGGTGACCCAGTACTTC.

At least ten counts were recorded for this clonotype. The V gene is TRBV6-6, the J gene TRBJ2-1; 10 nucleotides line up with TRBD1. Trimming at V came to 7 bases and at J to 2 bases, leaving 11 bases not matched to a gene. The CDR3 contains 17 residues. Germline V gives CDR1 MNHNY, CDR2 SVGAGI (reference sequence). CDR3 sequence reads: CASIPVSGQGAYNEQFF. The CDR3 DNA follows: TGTGCCAGCATCCCTGTTTCCGGACAGGGGGCCTACAATGAGCAGTTCTTC.

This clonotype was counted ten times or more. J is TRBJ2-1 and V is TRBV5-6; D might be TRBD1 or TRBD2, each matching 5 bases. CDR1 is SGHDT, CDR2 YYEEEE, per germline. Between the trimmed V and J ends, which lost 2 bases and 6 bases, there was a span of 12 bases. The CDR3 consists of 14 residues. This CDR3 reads CASSFGTGLNEQFF. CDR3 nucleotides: TGTGCCAGCAGCTTCGGGACGGGCCTCAATGAGCAGTTCTTC.

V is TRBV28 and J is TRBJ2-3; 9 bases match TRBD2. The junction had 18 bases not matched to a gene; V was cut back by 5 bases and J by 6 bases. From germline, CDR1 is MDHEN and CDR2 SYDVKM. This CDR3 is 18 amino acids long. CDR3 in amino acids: CASSPAEEVEREVDTQYF. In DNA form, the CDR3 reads TGTGCCAGCAGTCCCGCGGAGGAAGTAGAGCGGGAGGTGGATACGCAGTATTTT. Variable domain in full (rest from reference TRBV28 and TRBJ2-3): DVKVTQSSRYLVKRTGEKVFLECVQDMDHENMFWYRQDPGLGLRLIYFSYDVKMKEKGDIPEGYSVSREKKERFSLILESASTNQTSMYLCASSPAEEVEREVDTQYFGPGTRLTVL.

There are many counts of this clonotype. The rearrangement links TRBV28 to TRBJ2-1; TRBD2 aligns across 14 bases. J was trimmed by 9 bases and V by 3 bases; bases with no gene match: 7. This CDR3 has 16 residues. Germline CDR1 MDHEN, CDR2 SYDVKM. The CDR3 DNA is TGTGCCAGCAGTTTGACTAGCGGGAGGGCCGTCGGTGAGCAGTTCTTC. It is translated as CASSLTSGRAVGEQFF.

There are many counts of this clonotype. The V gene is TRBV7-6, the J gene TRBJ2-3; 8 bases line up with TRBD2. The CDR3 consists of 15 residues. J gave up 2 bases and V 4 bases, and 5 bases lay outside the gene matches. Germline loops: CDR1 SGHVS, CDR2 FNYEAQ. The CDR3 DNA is TGTGCCAGCAGCTACCAGGGACTAGTCACAGATACGCAGTATTTT. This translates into CASSYQGLVTDTQYF.

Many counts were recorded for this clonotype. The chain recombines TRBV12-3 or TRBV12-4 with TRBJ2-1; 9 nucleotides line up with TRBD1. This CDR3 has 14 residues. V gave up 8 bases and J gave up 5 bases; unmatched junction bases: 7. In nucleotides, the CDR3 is TGTGCCAGCCTCGGGACAGGGTGGAACAATGAGCAGTTCTTC. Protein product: CASLGTGWNNEQFF.

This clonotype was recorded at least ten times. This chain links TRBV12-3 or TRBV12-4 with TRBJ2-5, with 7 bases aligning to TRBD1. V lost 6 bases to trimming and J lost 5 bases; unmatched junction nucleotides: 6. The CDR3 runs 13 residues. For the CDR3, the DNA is TGTGCCAGCAGGAAGACAGGGAGCGAGACCCAGTACTTC. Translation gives CASRKTGSETQYF.